Given below is one TCR beta chain in context. Its antigen is still unknown. Nothing much larger sits one base from this clone, and base qualities are not available. The germline V gene yields MDHEN for CDR1 and SYDVKM for CDR2. There are 13 amino acids in the CDR3, from cysteine to phenylalanine inclusive. Only the CDR3 DNA is retained, 39 bases long and in frame from the first base. V loses 6 bases of germline sequence and J loses 1 base, and the interval between the two ends is 10 bases. This record belongs to a study of neoadjuvant anti-PD-1 for oral cavity cancer (dated by TCRdb to the early 2020s). Background on the whole study: Patients mostly received three to four biweekly doses of nivolumab at 3 mg/kg before curative-intent surgical resection. There were approximately 12 patients in the parent correlative cohort, and the response rate was 30% to 35%. Patients who did not progress were given a fourth nivolumab dose at about day 43 and had definitive surgical resection on days 50-56. Patients with complete response, partial response or stable disease by RECIST 1.1 were defined as responders, whereas patients with progression were defined as non-responders.

For survey sequencing of tumor libraries, mostly around 4.9 ug of input genomic DNA was used, and two replicates were run per sample. Following the manufacturer's instructions, the team built TCRbeta libraries using the immunoSEQ hsTCRbeta kit. The completed libraries were mixed into a single pool at 3 nM, then sequenced with an Illumina NovaSeq 6000 S4 flow cell. Per the source publication's procedure: The immunoSEQ Analyzer was used for raw data preprocessing and quality control. The analysis was limited to productive rearrangements, and each clonotype was defined by a unique CDR3 amino acid sequence. Repertoire clonality was estimated as the Gini-Simpson index, computed with the R package tcR. Student's t test was used to compare Gini indices, while Pearson correlation assessed associations with tumor size change. Sourced from immuneACCESS, this table was stored by TCRdb with only in-frame sequences that have V and J called. A share of the clones is absent; for the studies checked, an unresolved V gene accounts for under half, and the remainder has no known explanation. V, J and clone size are taken as reported in that table, and D and trimming were inferred from the DNA itself. The sample has 6,500 to 8,500 clones on record, roughly three fifths of them singletons. 5% to 6.5% of the sample comes from the top ten.

The time point label, read with the paper, signifies: before neoadjuvant nivolumab. Patients were newly diagnosed with stage II-IVA oral cavity squamous cell carcinoma and had received no prior systemic or radiation treatment. Everyone in the cohort had locally advanced, HPV-negative oral cavity squamous cell carcinoma. Samples came from a longitudinal correlative study of a single-arm phase II trial of neoadjuvant nivolumab in oral cavity squamous cell carcinoma. Genomic DNA-based TCRbeta sequencing was performed on subject-matched pre- and post-treatment PBMCs and tumors from three responders and three non-responders. Genomic DNA was isolated from tumor tissue using the Maxwell RSC DNA from Tissue kit. Study-wide findings and limitations: TCR analyses included only a few patients per response group, and the authors called for larger cohorts for validation. Larger post-treatment sizes of preexisting intratumoral clones correlated with greater tumor shrinkage, suggesting expansion of preexisting clones contributed to response. Higher pretreatment blood TCRbeta clonality and lower post-treatment tumor TCRbeta clonality were correlated with higher pretreatment blood Treg/Th17 ratios.

The sequenced sample was tumor tissue, obtained before nivolumab (anti-PD-1) treatment. The rearrangement joined TRBV28 to TRBJ2-7; 6 matching bases give a weak D call of TRBD1. The clonotype was recovered from a person between 40 and 80 years old with oral cavity squamous cell carcinoma. The CDR3 has the sequence CASRPTGSYEQYF. The DNA reads TGTGCCAGCAGACCTACAGGGTCCTACGAGCAGTACTTC.